This is a list of T cell receptor beta chains from one sample in a study of blood T cells in healthy people across ages. TCRdb independently ran MiXCR on the 5' RACE reads; one entry per CDR3 protein. The sample has over a million distinct CDR3 sequences; almost 60% are singletons. The sample consisted of blood. These receptors originate from a young man in good health. Each CDR3 is given with its conserved first and last residue. Each record gives: D gene, V gene, J gene, CDR3 protein, CDR3 DNA. A D gene is named only where the DNA matches it firmly.

TRBD2	TRBV6-2/TRBV6-3	TRBJ2-1	CASSPRAGGGNEQFF	TGTGCCAGCAGTCCCCGGGCGGGGGGCGGCAATGAGCAGTTCTTC
.	TRBV27	TRBJ1-1	CASSLLVGGRDTEAFF	TGTGCCAGCAGTTTATTAGTAGGGGGTAGAGATACTGAAGCTTTCTTT
TRBD2	TRBV10-1	TRBJ2-3	CASSVGTTNTDTRYF	TGCGCCAGCAGCGTCGGGACTACTAACACAGATACGCGGTATTTT
.	TRBV7-2	TRBJ2-1	CASSPFRTDNEQFF	TGTGCCAGCAGCCCCTTCCGGACAGACAATGAGCAGTTCTTC
TRBD2	TRBV5-1	TRBJ2-1	CASSLYVSGRTNEQFF	TGCGCCAGCAGCTTGTATGTTAGCGGGAGGACCAATGAGCAGTTCTTC
TRBD2	TRBV4-2	TRBJ2-3	CASSHPRGLAGPTDTQYF	TGTGCCAGCAGCCACCCCAGGGGACTAGCGGGACCCACAGATACGCAGTATTTT
.	TRBV27	TRBJ1-2	CASSQGPGGQAGYGYTF	TGTGCCAGCAGTCAGGGGCCCGGAGGGCAGGCGGGCTATGGCTACACCTTC
.	TRBV28	TRBJ1-2	CASSPPGEYGYTF	TGTGCCAGCAGTCCCCCGGGAGAGTATGGCTACACCTTC
.	TRBV27	TRBJ2-7	CASSLEGGVFLYEQYF	TGTGCCAGCAGCCTCGAGGGGGGTGTCTTTTTATACGAGCAGTACTTC
.	TRBV3-1	TRBJ1-4	CASSHAGALNEKLFF	TGTGCCAGCAGCCATGCAGGGGCCCTTAATGAAAAACTGTTTTTT
.	TRBV6-1	TRBJ2-5	CASSGRRGRQETQYF	TGTGCCAGCAGTGGTAGGAGGGGGAGACAAGAGACCCAGTACTTC
.	TRBV4-1	TRBJ2-7	CASSQDRARLLGEQYF	TGCGCCAGCAGCCAAGATCGTGCCAGGCTTTTGGGGGAGCAGTACTTC
.	TRBV7-9	TRBJ2-5	CASSLAGFVGETQYF	TGTGCCAGCAGCTTAGCAGGTTTTGTGGGGGAGACCCAGTACTTC